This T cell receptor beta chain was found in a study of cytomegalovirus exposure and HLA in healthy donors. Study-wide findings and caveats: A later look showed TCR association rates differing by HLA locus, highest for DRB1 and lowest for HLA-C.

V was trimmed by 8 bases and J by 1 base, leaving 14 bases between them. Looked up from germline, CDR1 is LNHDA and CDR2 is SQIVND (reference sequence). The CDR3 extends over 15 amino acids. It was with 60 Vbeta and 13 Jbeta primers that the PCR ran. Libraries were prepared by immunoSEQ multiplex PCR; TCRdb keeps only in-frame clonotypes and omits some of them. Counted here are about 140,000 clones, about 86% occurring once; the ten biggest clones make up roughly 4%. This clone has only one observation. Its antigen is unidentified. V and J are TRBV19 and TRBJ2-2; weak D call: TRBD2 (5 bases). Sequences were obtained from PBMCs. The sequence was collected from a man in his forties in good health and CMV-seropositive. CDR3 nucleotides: TGTGCCAGTCGAACCCGGGAATTGAACACCGGGGAGCTGTTTTTT. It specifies CASRTRELNTGELFF.